Sequencing of this T cell receptor (beta chain) was carried out in a study of radiation and T cells in renal cell carcinoma. Study results and caveats: Top 100 clonotypes averaged roughly 50% in irradiated versus 43% in nephrectomy-only tumors.

The CDR3 sequence is 15 residues long. Trimming removed 5 bases from V and 1 base from J, with 13 bases in between. The germline gives CDR1 SGHVS, CDR2 FQNEAQ. TCRdb keeps only in-frame clones here, not all; method: immunoSEQ multiplex PCR. This repertoire shows 15,000 to 20,000 clones, 58% found once; its top ten account for 9.7%. Treatment defined: treatment-naive control, cytoreductive nephrectomy. This clone was counted only a few times. The antigen remains unidentified. The chain combines TRBV7-8 with TRBJ2-3; tentatively, D is TRBD2 (7 bases). This TCR was recovered from a man aged 40-49 years with renal cell carcinoma. This specimen consisted of tumor tissue, obtained from a patient whose treatment was nephrectomy without radiotherapy. The DNA for the CDR3 is TGTGCCAGCAGCCCGGGGGGCGGGGGCACAGATACGCAGTATTTT. This translates into CASSPGGGGTDTQYF.